This T cell receptor beta chain was obtained from a study of shared T cell receptors in the human thymus. Germline CDR1 SGHAT, CDR2 FQNNGV. The CDR3 sequence is 14 residues long. The ends lost 5 bases at V and 8 bases at J; junction bases unmatched: 7. Only in-frame clones appear in the TCRdb table, and some are missing; sequencing was by immunoSEQ multiplex PCR. The table has some 640,000 clones, approximately 89% seen once. The same data also went into a second study, on human thymus T cells. This second study says: The thymus tissue came from resections taken during corrective heart surgery. An apparent bias in V and J gene usage was seen in thymic and blood repertoires. Unrelated individuals were reported by related research to share highly overlapping thymic repertoires.

Sequencing input: thymocytes. This sequence joins TRBV11-2 and TRBJ1-4; 8 nucleotides agree with TRBD1. This clonotype was sampled from a boy less than two years old with a congenital heart defect. The CDR3 loop is CASSPGTGREKLFF. In DNA form, the CDR3 reads TGTGCCAGCAGCCCCGGGACAGGCAGGGAAAAACTGTTTTTT.